The sequence of this TCR beta chain was determined in a study of OX40 agonist ivuxolimab in advanced cancers. Findings and caveats of the study: Relative to CD4+ cells, CD8+ T cells on average had more expanded clones.

This clone was seen only a few times. Its antigen is undetermined. The sampling schedule covered blood at baseline, cycle 4 day 1, and cycle 7 day 1. This CDR3 region has 13 residues. The germline CDR1 and CDR2 sequences are MNHEY and SVGAGI. V lost 6 bases, J lost 3 bases, and 9 bases lay in between. Produced via immunoSEQ multiplex PCR; TCRdb's table is partial and in-frame only. The profile shows about 20,000 clones, 70% to 80% of them singletons. This TCR was recovered from an adult with an advanced solid tumor such as melanoma, head and neck, liver or kidney cancer. Material: CD4+ or CD8+ T cells sorted from blood, obtained in a trial of the OX40 agonist ivuxolimab. The chain uses TRBV6-5 and TRBJ1-5; D is unclear. The DNA of the CDR3 is TGTGCCAGCAGCGCAGCAGCCAATCAGCCCCAGCATTTT. This gives the protein CASSAAANQPQHF.